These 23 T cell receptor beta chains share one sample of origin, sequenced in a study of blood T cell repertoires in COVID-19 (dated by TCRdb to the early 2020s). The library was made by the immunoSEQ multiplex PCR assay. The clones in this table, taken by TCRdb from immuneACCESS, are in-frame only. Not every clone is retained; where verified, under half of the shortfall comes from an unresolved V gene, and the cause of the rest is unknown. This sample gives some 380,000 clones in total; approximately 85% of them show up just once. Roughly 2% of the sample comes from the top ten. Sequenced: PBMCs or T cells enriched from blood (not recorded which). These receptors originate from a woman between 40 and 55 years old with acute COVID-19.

The chain's CDR3 is CASSLEDSSSGNTIYF. CDR3 sequence (DNA): TGCGCCAGCAGCTTGGAGGACAGCTCCTCTGGAAACACCATATATTTT. The rearrangement uses TRBV5-1 and TRBJ1-3; D is perhaps TRBD1 (6 bases). This CDR3 has 16 amino acids. V was pared by 0 bases and J by 0 bases, with 10 bases between. Germline loops: CDR1 SGHRS, CDR2 YFSETQ.

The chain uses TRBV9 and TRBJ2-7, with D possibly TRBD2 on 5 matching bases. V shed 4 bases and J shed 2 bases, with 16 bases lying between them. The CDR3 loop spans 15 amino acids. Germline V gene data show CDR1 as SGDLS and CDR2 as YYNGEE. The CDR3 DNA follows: TGTGCCAGCAGCCCGGAGGATCTAGGCCCCTACGAGCAGTACTTC. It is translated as CASSPEDLGPYEQYF.

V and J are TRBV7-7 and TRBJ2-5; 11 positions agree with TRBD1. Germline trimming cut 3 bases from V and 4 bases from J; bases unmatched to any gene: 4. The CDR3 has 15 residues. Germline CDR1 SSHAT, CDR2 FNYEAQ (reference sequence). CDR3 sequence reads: CASSLGQGEAETQYF. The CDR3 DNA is TGTGCCAGCAGCTTGGGACAGGGGGAGGCAGAGACCCAGTACTTC.

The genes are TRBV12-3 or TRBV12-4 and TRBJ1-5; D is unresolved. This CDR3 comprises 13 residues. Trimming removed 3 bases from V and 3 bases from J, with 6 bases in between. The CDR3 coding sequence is TGTGCCAGCAGTTTGGCCTCCAATCAGCCCCAGCATTTT. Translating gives CASSLASNQPQHF.

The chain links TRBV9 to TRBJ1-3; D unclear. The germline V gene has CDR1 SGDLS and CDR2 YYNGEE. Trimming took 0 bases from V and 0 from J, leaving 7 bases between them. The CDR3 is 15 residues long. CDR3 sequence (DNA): TGTGCCAGCAGCGTAGTGGCAGACTCTGGAAACACCATATATTTT. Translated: CASSVVADSGNTIYF.

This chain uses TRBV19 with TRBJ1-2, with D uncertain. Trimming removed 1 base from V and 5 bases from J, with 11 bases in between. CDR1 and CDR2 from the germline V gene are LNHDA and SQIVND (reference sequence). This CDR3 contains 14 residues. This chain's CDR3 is CASSIAVPRYGYTF. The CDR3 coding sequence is TGTGCCAGTAGTATAGCAGTCCCTAGGTATGGCTACACCTTC.

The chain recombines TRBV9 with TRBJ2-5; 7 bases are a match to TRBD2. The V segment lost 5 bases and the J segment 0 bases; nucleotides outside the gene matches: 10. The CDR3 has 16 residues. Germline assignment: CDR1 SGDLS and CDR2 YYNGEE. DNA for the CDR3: TGTGCCAGCAGTTCAACCGGGACTAACTACCAAGAGACCCAGTACTTC. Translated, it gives CASSSTGTNYQETQYF.

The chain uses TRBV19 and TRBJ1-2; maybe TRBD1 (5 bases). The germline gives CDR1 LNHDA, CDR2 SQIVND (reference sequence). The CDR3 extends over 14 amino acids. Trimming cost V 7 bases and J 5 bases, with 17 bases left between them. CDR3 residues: CASTGTGVAYGYTF. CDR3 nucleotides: TGTGCCAGTACGGGTACGGGGGTTGCTTATGGCTACACCTTC.

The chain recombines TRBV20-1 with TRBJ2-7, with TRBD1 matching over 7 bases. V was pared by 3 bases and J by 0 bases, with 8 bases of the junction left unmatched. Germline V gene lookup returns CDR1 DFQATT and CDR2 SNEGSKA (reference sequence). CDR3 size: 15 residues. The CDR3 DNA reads TGCAGTGCTAGTCGAGGGGGCGAACACTCCTACGAGCAGTACTTC. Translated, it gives CSASRGGEHSYEQYF.

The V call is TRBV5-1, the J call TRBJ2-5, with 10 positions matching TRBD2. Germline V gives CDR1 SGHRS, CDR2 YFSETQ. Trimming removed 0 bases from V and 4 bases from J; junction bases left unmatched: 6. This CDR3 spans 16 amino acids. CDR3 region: CASSLGPSGGGETQYF. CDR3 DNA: TGCGCCAGCAGCTTGGGTCCTAGCGGGGGAGGAGAGACCCAGTACTTC. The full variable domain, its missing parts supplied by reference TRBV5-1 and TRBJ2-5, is KAGVTQTPRYLIKTRGQQVTLSCSPISGHRSVSWYQQTPGQGLQFLFEYFSETQRNKGNFPGRFSGRQFSNSRSEMNVSTLELGDSALYLCASSLGPSGGGETQYFGPGTRLLVL.

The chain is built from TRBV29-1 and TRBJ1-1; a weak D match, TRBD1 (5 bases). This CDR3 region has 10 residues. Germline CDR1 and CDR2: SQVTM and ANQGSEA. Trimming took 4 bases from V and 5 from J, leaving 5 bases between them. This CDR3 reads CSVGTTEAFF. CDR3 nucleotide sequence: TGCAGCGTTGGGACAACTGAAGCTTTCTTT.

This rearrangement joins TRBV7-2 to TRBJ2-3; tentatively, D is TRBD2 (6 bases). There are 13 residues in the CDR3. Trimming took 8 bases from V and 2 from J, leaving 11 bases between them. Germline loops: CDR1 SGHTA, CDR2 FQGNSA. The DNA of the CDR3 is TGTGCCAGCGGGACTCCGTCCACAGATACGCAGTATTTT. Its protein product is CASGTPSTDTQYF.

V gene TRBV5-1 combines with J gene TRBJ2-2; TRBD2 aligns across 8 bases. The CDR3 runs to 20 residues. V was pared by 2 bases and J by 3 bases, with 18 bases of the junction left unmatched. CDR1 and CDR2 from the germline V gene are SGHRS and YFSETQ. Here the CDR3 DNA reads TGCGCCAGCAGCTTATTGTCTTACGGTAGCGGGGATTGGGACACCGGGGAGCTGTTTTTT. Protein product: CASSLLSYGSGDWDTGELFF.

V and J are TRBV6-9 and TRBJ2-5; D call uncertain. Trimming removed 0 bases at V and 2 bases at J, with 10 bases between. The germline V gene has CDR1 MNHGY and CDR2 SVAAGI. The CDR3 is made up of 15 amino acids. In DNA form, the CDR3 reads TGTGCCAGCAGTTATTCGGTTCAGTTTCAAGAGACCCAGTACTTC. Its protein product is CASSYSVQFQETQYF.

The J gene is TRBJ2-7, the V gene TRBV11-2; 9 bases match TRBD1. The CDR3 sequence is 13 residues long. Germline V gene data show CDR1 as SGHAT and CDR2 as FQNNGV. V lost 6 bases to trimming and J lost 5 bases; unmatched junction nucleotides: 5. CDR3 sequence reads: CASRGGTGNEQYF. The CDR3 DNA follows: TGTGCCAGCAGGGGTGGGACAGGGAACGAGCAGTACTTC.

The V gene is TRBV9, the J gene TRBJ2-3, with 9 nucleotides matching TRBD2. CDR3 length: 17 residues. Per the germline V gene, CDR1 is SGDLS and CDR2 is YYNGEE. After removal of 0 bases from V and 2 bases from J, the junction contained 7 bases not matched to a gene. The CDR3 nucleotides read TGTGCCAGCAGCGTAGACAGCGGGGGGACCAACACAGATACGCAGTATTTT. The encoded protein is CASSVDSGGTNTDTQYF.

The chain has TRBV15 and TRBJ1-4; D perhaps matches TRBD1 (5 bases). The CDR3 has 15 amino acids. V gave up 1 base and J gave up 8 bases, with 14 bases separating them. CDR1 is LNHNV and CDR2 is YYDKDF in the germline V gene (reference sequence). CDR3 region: CATSRGVREGEKLFF. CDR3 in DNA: TGTGCCACCAGCAGAGGAGTCAGGGAGGGAGAAAAACTGTTTTTT. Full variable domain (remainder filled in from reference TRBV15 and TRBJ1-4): DAMVIQNPRYQVTQFGKPVTLSCSQTLNHNVMYWYQQKSSQAPKLLFHYYDKDFNNEADTPDNFQSRRPNTSFCFLDIRSPGLGDTAMYLCATSRGVREGEKLFFGSGTQLSVL.

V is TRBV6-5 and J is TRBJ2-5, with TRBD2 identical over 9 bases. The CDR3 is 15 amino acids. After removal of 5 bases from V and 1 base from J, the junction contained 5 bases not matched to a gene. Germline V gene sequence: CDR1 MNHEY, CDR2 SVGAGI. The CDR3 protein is CASSRLAETQETQYF. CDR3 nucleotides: TGTGCCAGCAGTCGACTAGCGGAGACCCAAGAGACCCAGTACTTC.

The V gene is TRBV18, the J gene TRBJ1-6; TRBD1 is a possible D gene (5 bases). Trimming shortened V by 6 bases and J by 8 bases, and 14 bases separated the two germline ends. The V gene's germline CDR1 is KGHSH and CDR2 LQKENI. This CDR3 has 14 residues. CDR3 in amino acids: CASSPRATDSPLHF. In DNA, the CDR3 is TGTGCCAGCTCCCCCAGGGCCACGGATTCACCCCTCCACTTT.

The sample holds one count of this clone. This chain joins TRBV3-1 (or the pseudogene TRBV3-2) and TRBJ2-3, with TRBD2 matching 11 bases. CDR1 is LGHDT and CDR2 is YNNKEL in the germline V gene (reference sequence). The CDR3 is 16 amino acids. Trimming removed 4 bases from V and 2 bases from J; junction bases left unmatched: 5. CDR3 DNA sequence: TGTGCCAGCAGCCCATCTAGCGGGGGGTACACAGATACGCAGTATTTT. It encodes CASSPSSGGYTDTQYF.

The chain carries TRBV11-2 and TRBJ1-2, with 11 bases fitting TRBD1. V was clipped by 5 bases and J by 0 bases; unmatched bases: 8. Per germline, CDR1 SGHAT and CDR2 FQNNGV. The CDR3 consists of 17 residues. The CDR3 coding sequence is TGTGCCAGCAGCCGATGGGACAGGGGGTTGGCTAACTATGGCTACACCTTC. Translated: CASSRWDRGLANYGYTF.

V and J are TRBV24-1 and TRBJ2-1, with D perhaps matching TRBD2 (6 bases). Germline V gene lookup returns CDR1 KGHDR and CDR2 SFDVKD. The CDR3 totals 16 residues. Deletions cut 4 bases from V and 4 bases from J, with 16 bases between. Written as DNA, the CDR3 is TGTGCCACCAGTGACCCGGTTGGTAGCGGATACAATGAGCAGTTCTTC. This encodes CATSDPVGSGYNEQFF.

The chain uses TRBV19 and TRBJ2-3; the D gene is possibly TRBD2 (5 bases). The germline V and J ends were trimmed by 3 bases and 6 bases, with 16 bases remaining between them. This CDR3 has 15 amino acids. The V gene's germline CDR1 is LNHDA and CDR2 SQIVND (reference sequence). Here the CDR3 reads CASSIIFQEEDTQYF. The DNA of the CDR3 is TGTGCCAGTAGTATCATTTTTCAGGAGGAGGATACGCAGTATTTT.